This T cell receptor beta chain was profiled in a study of blood T cell repertoires in COVID-19. The CDR3 runs to 14 residues. Per germline, CDR1 SGHTA and CDR2 FQGNSA. Trimming took 3 bases from V and 6 from J; bases not matched to a gene: 8. In the original workflow: For nucleated cells, counts were estimated from reference gene primer amplification. TCRdb's table, derived via immunoSEQ multiplex PCR, lists solely in-frame clones and lacks some. The V and J calls and the clone size are those of that table, but D and trimming were determined from the DNA. Here the sample spans roughly 140,000 clones, 80% to 90% being singletons.

This receptor was identified in a woman aged 60-70 years with active COVID-19. The sequenced sample consisted of peripheral blood. J is TRBJ2-7 and V is TRBV7-2, with 7 nucleotides matching TRBD2. The CDR3 here is CASSFPGLGREQYF. The CDR3 coding sequence is TGTGCCAGCAGCTTTCCCGGACTAGGGCGCGAGCAGTACTTC.